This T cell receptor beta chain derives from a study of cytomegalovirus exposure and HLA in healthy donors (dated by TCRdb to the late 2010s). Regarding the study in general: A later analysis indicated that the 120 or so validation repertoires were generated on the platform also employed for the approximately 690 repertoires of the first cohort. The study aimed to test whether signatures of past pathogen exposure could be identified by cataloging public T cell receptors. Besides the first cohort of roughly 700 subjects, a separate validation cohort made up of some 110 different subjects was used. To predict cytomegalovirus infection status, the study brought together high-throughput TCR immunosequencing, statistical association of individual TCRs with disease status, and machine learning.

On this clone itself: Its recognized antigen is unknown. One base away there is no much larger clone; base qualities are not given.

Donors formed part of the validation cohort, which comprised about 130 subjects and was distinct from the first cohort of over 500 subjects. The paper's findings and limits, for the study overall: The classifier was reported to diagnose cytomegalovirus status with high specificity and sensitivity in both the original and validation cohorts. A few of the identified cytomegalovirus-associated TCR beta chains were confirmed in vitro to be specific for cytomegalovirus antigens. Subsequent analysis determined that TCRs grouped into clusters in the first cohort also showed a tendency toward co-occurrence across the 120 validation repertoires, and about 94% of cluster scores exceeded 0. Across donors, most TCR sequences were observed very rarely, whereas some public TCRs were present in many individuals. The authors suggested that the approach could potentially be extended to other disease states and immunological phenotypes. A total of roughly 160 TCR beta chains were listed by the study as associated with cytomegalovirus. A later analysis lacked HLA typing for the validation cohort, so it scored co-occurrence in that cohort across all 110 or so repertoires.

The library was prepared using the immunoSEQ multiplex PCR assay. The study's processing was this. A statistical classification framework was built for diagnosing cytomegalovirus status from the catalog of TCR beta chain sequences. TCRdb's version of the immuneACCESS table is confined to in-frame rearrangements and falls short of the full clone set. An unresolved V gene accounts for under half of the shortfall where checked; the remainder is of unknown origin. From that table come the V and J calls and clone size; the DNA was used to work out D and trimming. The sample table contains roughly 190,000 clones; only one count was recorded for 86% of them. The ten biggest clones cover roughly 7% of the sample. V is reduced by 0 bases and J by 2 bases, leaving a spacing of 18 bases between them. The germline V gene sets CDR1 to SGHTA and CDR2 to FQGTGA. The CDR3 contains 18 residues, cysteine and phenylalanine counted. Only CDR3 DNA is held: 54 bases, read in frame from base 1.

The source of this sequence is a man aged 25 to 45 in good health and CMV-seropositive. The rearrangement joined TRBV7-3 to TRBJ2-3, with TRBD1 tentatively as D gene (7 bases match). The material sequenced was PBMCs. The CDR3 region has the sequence CASSLTLGGGRDTDTQYF. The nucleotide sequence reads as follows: TGTGCCAGCAGCTTAACTCTCGGAGGGGGCCGAGACACAGATACGCAGTATTTT.